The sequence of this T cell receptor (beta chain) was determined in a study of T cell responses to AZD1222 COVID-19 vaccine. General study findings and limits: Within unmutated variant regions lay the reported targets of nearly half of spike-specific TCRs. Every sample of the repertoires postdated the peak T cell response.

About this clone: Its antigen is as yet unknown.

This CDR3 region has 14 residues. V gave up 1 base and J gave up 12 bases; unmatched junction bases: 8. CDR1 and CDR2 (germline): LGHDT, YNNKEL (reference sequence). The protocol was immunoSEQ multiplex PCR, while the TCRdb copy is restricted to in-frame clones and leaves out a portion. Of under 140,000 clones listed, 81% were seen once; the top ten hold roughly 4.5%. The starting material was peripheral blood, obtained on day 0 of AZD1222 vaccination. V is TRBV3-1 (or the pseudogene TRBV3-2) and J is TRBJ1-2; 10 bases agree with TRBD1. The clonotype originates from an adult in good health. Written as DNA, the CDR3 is TGTGCCAGCAGCCAAGTAAGACAGGGGGCTGGGAACACCTTC. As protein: CASSQVRQGAGNTF.